This T cell receptor beta chain was retrieved from a study of post-analysis software for immune sequencing data. Overall study context: Included among the disease courses, which were recorded for the cohort, were relapsing-remitting, secondary progressive and progressive-relapsing multiple sclerosis. General study results and limits: Multiple sclerosis patients had significantly lower normalized Chao1 diversity than controls. By F measure, strong co-clustering occurred among samples prepared in the same batch. When patients were compared with controls, 4 or 5 TRBV segments were more frequent, TRBV5-6, TRBV5-1 and TRBV20-1 among them.

Unique molecular identifiers tagged the TCR beta cDNA libraries. TCRdb processed the PCR reads anew with MiXCR; each CDR3 protein has one entry. The table lists approximately 730,000 distinct CDR3 sequences, 35% to 55% of them singletons. Note on this clonotype: Its antigen is still unknown.

The CDR3 consists of 15 residues. The ends were cut back, 2 bases at V and 3 bases at J, with 11 bases in the middle. Germline V gives CDR1 SGHTA, CDR2 FQGTGA. Sequencing input: blood. This chain links TRBV7-3 with TRBJ2-1; D is uncertain. This TCR was sampled from a girl aged 5-17 years with multiple sclerosis. Written as DNA, the CDR3 is TGTGCCAGCAGCTTAGAACCAGCAAACTACAATGAGCAGTTCTTC. Protein product: CASSLEPANYNEQFF.